This T cell receptor beta chain appears in the sequencing data of a study of monozygotic twins with inflammatory bowel disease. Study-wide findings and caveats: Telling apart the different T cell subtypes was not possible. IBD patients shared fewer clonotypes with other individuals than healthy twins, especially patients with disease activity signs.

With respect to this clonotype: The antigen is unknown.

TCRdb reanalyzed the 5' RACE reads and collapses them to one entry per CDR3 protein, without DNA. Its clone listing holds 200,000 to 250,000 distinct CDR3 sequences. Per germline, CDR1 SQVTM and CDR2 ANQGSEA. This CDR3 region has 13 residues. This chain connects TRBV29-1 to TRBJ2-1; TCRdb selects TRBD1, and the lack of DNA leaves this call unchecked. The TCR comes from a human donor with ulcerative colitis or Crohn's disease, or a healthy co-twin of an affected twin (not recorded which). Material for sequencing was blood. This CDR3 reads CSVEGARAREQFF.